The source of this T cell receptor (beta chain) is a study of cytomegalovirus exposure and HLA in healthy donors. Study-wide results and caveats: Owing to their indistinguishability, certain V segments, notably TRBV6-2 and TRBV6-3, were excluded.

PCR employed 60 Vbeta and 13 Jbeta primers. Libraries were prepared by immunoSEQ multiplex PCR; TCRdb keeps only in-frame clonotypes and omits some of them. The data show about 190,000 clones, with about 77% seen just once and 2.1% held by the top ten. The CDR3 has 14 amino acids. The trim removed 8 bases at V and 2 bases at J, leaving 8 bases unmatched. Germline CDR1 and CDR2: MNHNS and SASEGT. In its sample, this clone was seen a few times. Its antigen is unidentified. This clonotype originated in a woman in her twenties or thirties in good health and CMV-seropositive. The chain recombines TRBV6-1 with TRBJ2-5, with TRBD1 identical over 7 bases. Sequences were obtained from PBMCs. In DNA, the CDR3 is TGTGCCAGCGAAACTGGACAGGTTCAAGAGACCCAGTACTTC. This sequence encodes CASETGQVQETQYF.